This T cell receptor beta chain was recorded in a study of blood T cell repertoires in COVID-19. About the research overall: Samples taken during acute and convalescent COVID-19 were collected in the United States, Italy and Spain. From T cells, B-cell-depleted T cells, or PBMCs came the material, which was cDNA or gDNA.

Seattle patient enrollment occurred during active infection, with longitudinal follow-up thereafter. Germline CDR1 and CDR2: LGHDT and YNNKEL (reference sequence). The CDR3 length is 14 residues. V lost 4 bases to trimming and J lost 3 bases; unmatched junction nucleotides: 5. In the study's own analysis: Reference gene primer amplification yielded estimated nucleated cell counts. Some clones are missing from TCRdb's copy, which holds only in-frame ones; the method was immunoSEQ multiplex PCR. D and trimming were read from the DNA, whereas the V and J calls and clone size are those reported in that table. The table has roughly 460,000 clones, 70% to 90% seen once.

This TCR came from a man aged 18 to 29 with COVID-19, enrolled during active disease. The sequenced sample consisted of peripheral blood. The rearrangement uses TRBV3-1 (or the pseudogene TRBV3-2) and TRBJ1-1, with 7 positions matching TRBD1. The CDR3 loop is CASSPYGQDTEAFF. The CDR3 DNA follows: TGTGCCAGCAGCCCTTACGGACAGGACACTGAAGCTTTCTTT.